These 27 T cell receptor beta chains share one sample of origin, sequenced in a study of T cell responses to AZD1222 COVID-19 vaccine. The protocol was immunoSEQ multiplex PCR, while the TCRdb copy is restricted to in-frame clones and leaves out a portion. The table records about 73,000 clones, 70% to 90% of them present only once. The sample consisted of peripheral blood, taken on day 0 of AZD1222 vaccination. The receptors come from an adult in good health.

V and J are TRBV11-2 and TRBJ1-6; TRBD1 agrees at 8 bases. Trimming cost V 5 bases and J 7 bases; bases outside gene matches: 7. In germline, CDR1 is SGHAT, CDR2 FQNNGV. This CDR3 is 15 amino acids long. The CDR3 loop is CASSRKTGGNSPLHF. Written as DNA, the CDR3 is TGTGCCAGCAGCCGAAAAACAGGGGGGAATTCACCCCTCCACTTT.

The chain joins TRBV5-4 to TRBJ2-1; perhaps TRBD1 as D (5 bases). V dropped 1 base and J dropped 7 bases, with 12 bases sitting between them. The CDR3 is made up of 14 amino acids. Germline CDR1 reads SGHNT; CDR2 reads YYREEE (reference sequence). The CDR3, as DNA: TGTGCCAGCAGCTTGCCGAAGGGGCCGAATGAGCAGTTCTTC. It codes for CASSLPKGPNEQFF.

Written as DNA, the CDR3 is TGCGCCAGCAGCTTGGTGATTGGCACAGATACGCAGTATTTT. Translating gives CASSLVIGTDTQYF. This chain joins TRBV5-1 and TRBJ2-3; D is undetermined. V shed 0 bases and J shed 1 base, with 6 bases lying between them. The CDR3 covers 14 residues. Germline assignment: CDR1 SGHRS and CDR2 YFSETQ.

CDR3 loop: CASSYEIVVGTYEQYF. CDR3 nucleotides: TGTGCCAGCAGTTACGAAATAGTAGTTGGCACCTACGAGCAGTACTTC. The rearrangement links TRBV6-2 or TRBV6-3 to TRBJ2-7; D remains ambiguous. The CDR3 is 16 residues long. V was shortened by 2 bases and J by 2 bases, with 16 bases between the two germline ends. Germline CDR1 is MNHEY and CDR2 is SVGEGT.

The chain employs TRBV5-1 and TRBJ2-6; D possibly corresponds to TRBD1 (5 bases). The V and J ends lost 3 bases and 1 base respectively, with 20 bases between them. The CDR3 covers 19 residues. Germline CDR1 and CDR2: SGHRS and YFSETQ. The CDR3 nucleotides read TGCGCCAGCAGCTCGGGTCTGGCAGGGTTACGGTCTGGGGCCAACGTCCTGACTTTC. It encodes CASSSGLAGLRSGANVLTF.

For the CDR3, the DNA is TGTGCCAGTAGTATAGGTAACAACCAAGAGACCCAGTACTTC. Residues: CASSIGNNQETQYF. J is TRBJ2-5 and V is TRBV19; no reliable D call. This CDR3 has 14 residues. The germline V gene encodes CDR1 LNHDA and CDR2 SQIVND (reference sequence). Trimming stripped 1 base from V and 0 bases from J, with 6 bases between.

This chain links TRBV2 with TRBJ2-3; D might be TRBD2 (5 bases). This CDR3 comprises 14 residues. The V end lost 2 bases, the J end lost 2 bases, and 8 bases lay between the germline ends. Per the germline V gene, CDR1 is SNHLY and CDR2 is FYNNEI. The CDR3 loop is CASSESGDTDTQYF. The DNA for the CDR3 is TGTGCCAGCAGTGAATCCGGGGACACAGATACGCAGTATTTT.

The chain is built from TRBV27 and TRBJ2-7; 8 nucleotides agree with TRBD2. CDR3 length: 16 amino acids. Germline CDR1 is MNHEY and CDR2 is SMNVEV (reference sequence). After removal of 3 bases from V and 0 bases from J, the junction contained 7 bases not matched to a gene. The CDR3 here is CASSLGLAGSSYEQYF. The CDR3 bases are TGTGCCAGCAGTTTGGGTTTAGCGGGGAGCTCCTACGAGCAGTACTTC.

The CDR3 region has the DNA TGTGCCAGCAGCAAACGGGTGAACACTGAAGCTTTCTTT. Translation: CASSKRVNTEAFF. The chain is built from TRBV5-4 and TRBJ1-1; D call uncertain. CDR1 and CDR2 (germline): SGHNT, YYREEE (reference sequence). The CDR3 has 13 amino acids. V shed 4 bases and J shed 0 bases, with 7 bases lying between them.

The chain links TRBV6-1 to TRBJ1-6, with D possibly being TRBD1 (5 bases). From germline, CDR1 is MNHNS and CDR2 SASEGT. There are 17 residues in the CDR3. V lost 1 base, J lost 8 bases, and 18 bases lay in between. This CDR3 reads CASSEESRGGLYSPLHF. The CDR3 bases are TGTGCCAGCAGTGAAGAGTCTCGCGGGGGTTTATATTCACCCCTCCACTTT.

The chain carries TRBV6-6 and TRBJ2-1; TRBD2 aligns across 8 bases. This CDR3 region has 16 residues. J gave up 1 base and V 5 bases, and 7 bases lay outside the gene matches. Germline V gene sequence: CDR1 MNHNY, CDR2 SVGAGI (reference sequence). The CDR3 DNA sequence: TGTGCCAGCAGTAGGACGGCGGGGGGTTCCTACAATGAGCAGTTCTTC. This sequence encodes CASSRTAGGSYNEQFF.

The chain links TRBV7-9 to TRBJ1-3, with TRBD1 as a possible D gene (5 bases). Germline lookup yields CDR1 SEHNR and CDR2 FQNEAQ (reference sequence). This CDR3 is built from 17 residues. The V end was cut by 2 bases, the J end by 5 bases, with 19 bases between. The CDR3 sequence: CASSLRSSGNQRNTIYF. CDR3 coding DNA: TGTGCCAGCAGCTTACGTAGTTCAGGGAATCAGCGAAACACCATATATTTT.

The gene calls are TRBV7-9 and TRBJ2-7; 9 bases fit TRBD2. Losses at the gene ends were 2 bases for V and 4 bases for J; bases not matched to a gene: 12. CDR1 is SEHNR and CDR2 is FQNEAQ in the germline V gene (reference sequence). This CDR3 has 17 residues. The CDR3 loop reads CASSLWGSGGDPYEQYF. The CDR3, as DNA: TGTGCCAGCAGCTTATGGGGTAGCGGGGGCGACCCTTACGAGCAGTACTTC.

The chain joins TRBV6-1 to TRBJ2-7, with 9 bases lining up with TRBD2. The CDR3 runs to 19 residues. Germline lookup yields CDR1 MNHNS and CDR2 SASEGT. V dropped 0 bases and J dropped 2; count of bases not matched to a gene: 14. DNA for the CDR3: TGTGCCAGCAGTGAAGCGCTGAGTGTCACTAGCGGGTACACCTACGAGCAGTACTTC. Translating gives CASSEALSVTSGYTYEQYF.

The chain is built from TRBV9 and TRBJ2-5, with D possibly being TRBD1 or TRBD2 (5 bases each). The CDR3 covers 15 residues. Germline-derived CDR1 and CDR2 are SGDLS and YYNGEE. Deletions cut 0 bases from V and 5 bases from J, with 14 bases between. CDR3 region: CASSVAGTLGETQYF. The CDR3 coding sequence is TGTGCCAGCAGCGTAGCAGGGACCCTAGGTGAGACCCAGTACTTC.

The chain has TRBV27 and TRBJ2-7, with 7 bases lining up with TRBD2. The CDR3 loop spans 15 amino acids. V trimming: 0 bases; J trimming: 0 bases; junction bases outside the gene matches: 2. CDR1 and CDR2 (germline): MNHEY, SMNVEV (reference sequence). In DNA form, the CDR3 reads TGTGCCAGCAGTTTATCGCGGACTAGCTCCTACGAGCAGTACTTC. Protein sequence: CASSLSRTSSYEQYF.

The chain links TRBV3-1 (or the pseudogene TRBV3-2) to TRBJ2-5; D ambiguous. CDR1 and CDR2 (germline): LGHDT, YNNKEL (reference sequence). The V end was cut by 4 bases, the J end by 2 bases, with 20 bases between. The CDR3 length is 17 residues. The CDR3 loop reads CASSLDAKGKAQETQYF. The CDR3 region has the DNA TGTGCCAGCAGCCTCGATGCCAAGGGTAAAGCGCAAGAGACCCAGTACTTC.

The chain links TRBV3-1 (or the pseudogene TRBV3-2) to TRBJ1-6, with TRBD1 matching over 9 bases. V dropped 1 base and J dropped 9; count of bases not matched to a gene: 1. Germline CDR1 is LGHDT and CDR2 is YNNKEL (reference sequence). This CDR3 is built from 14 residues. The CDR3 sequence: CASSQGQGGSPLHF. DNA of the CDR3: TGTGCCAGCAGCCAAGGACAGGGGGGTTCACCCCTCCACTTT.

The rearrangement links TRBV20-1 to TRBJ2-7, with D possibly matching TRBD2 (6 bases). CDR1 is DFQATT and CDR2 is SNEGSKA in the germline V gene (reference sequence). This CDR3 contains 11 residues. Deletions cut 6 bases from V and 7 bases from J, with 13 bases between. DNA for the CDR3: TGCAGTGCAGGGGACTTGGGGGAGCAGTACTTC. As protein: CSAGDLGEQYF.

The chain carries TRBV9 and TRBJ1-6, with a weak D call TRBD1 (5 bases). Trimming removed 0 bases from V and 10 bases from J, with 14 bases in between. The CDR3 contains 15 residues. Germline lookup yields CDR1 SGDLS and CDR2 YYNGEE. The CDR3 loop is CASSVVGVPGSPLHF. In DNA form, the CDR3 reads TGTGCCAGCAGCGTAGTAGGGGTCCCTGGCTCACCCCTCCACTTT.

The chain carries TRBV19 and TRBJ2-7; unclear D gene. CDR1 and CDR2 from the germline V gene are LNHDA and SQIVND (reference sequence). CDR3 size: 14 residues. The V gene lost 1 base and the J gene lost 0 bases, with 7 bases spanning the gap. CDR3 region: CASSIADSSYEQYF. Here the CDR3 DNA reads TGTGCCAGTAGTATAGCCGATAGCTCCTACGAGCAGTACTTC.

This sequence joins TRBV7-3 and TRBJ2-1; 10 nucleotides line up with TRBD1. J gave up 10 bases and V 5 bases, and 11 bases lay outside the gene matches. CDR1 is SGHTA, CDR2 FQGTGA, per germline. The CDR3 is 15 amino acids. The CDR3 DNA follows: TGTGCCAGCAGCCAGAGACCGGGACAGGGGATGGAGCAGTTCTTC. It codes for CASSQRPGQGMEQFF.

The chain carries TRBV11-2 and TRBJ2-3; the D is unclear. CDR1 is SGHAT, CDR2 FQNNGV, per germline. Trimming pared 6 bases from V and 4 bases from J, leaving 11 bases between. The CDR3 contains 13 residues. In DNA form, the CDR3 reads TGTGCCAGCAGTCCTAGGGTCCCAGATACGCAGTATTTT. Its protein is CASSPRVPDTQYF.

CDR3 in amino acids: CASRGQGGFYNSPLHF. The CDR3, as DNA: TGTGCCAGCAGGGGACAGGGAGGGTTCTATAATTCACCCCTCCACTTT. The chain carries TRBV28 and TRBJ1-6; TRBD1 matches 9 bases. Germline CDR1 reads MDHEN; CDR2 reads SYDVKM. The CDR3 is made up of 16 amino acids. J lost 3 bases, V lost 6 bases, and 6 bases had no gene match. Variable domain in full (rest from reference TRBV28 and TRBJ1-6): DVKVTQSSRYLVKRTGEKVFLECVQDMDHENMFWYRQDPGLGLRLIYFSYDVKMKEKGDIPEGYSVSREKKERFSLILESASTNQTSMYLCASRGQGGFYNSPLHFGNGTRLTVT.

The rearrangement links TRBV7-3 to TRBJ2-1, with 11 bases lining up with TRBD2. Germline-derived CDR1 and CDR2 are SGHTA and FQGTGA. Trimming at V came to 5 bases and at J to 4 bases, leaving 7 bases not matched to a gene. The CDR3 length is 16 residues. This CDR3 is CASSAGLAELYNEQFF. CDR3 sequence (DNA): TGTGCCAGCAGCGCGGGACTAGCGGAGCTATACAATGAGCAGTTCTTC.

The V and J genes are TRBV5-5 and TRBJ2-5; D is undetermined. CDR3 length equals 11 residues. Germline CDR1 and CDR2: SGHKS and YYEKEE (reference sequence). V lost 2 bases and J 5 bases, leaving 4 bases between the germline ends. CDR3 region: CASSFGETQYF. CDR3 sequence (DNA): TGTGCCAGCAGCTTTGGTGAGACCCAGTACTTC. The whole variable domain, filled in from reference TRBV5-5 and TRBJ2-5, reads DAGVTQSPTHLIKTRGQQVTLRCSPISGHKSVSWYQQVLGQGPQFIFQYYEKEERGRGNFPDRFSARQFPNYSSELNVNALLLGDSALYLCASSFGETQYFGPGTRLLVL.

V is TRBV5-1 and J is TRBJ2-5, with 7 bases fitting TRBD2. With 4 bases clipped from V and 4 bases from J, the junction kept 13 bases outside the gene matches. Germline loops: CDR1 SGHRS, CDR2 YFSETQ. The CDR3 totals 16 residues. CDR3 coding DNA: TGCGCCAGCAGCCGTACGGGGCGGGGGACCGTAGAGACCCAGTACTTC. Translated: CASSRTGRGTVETQYF.